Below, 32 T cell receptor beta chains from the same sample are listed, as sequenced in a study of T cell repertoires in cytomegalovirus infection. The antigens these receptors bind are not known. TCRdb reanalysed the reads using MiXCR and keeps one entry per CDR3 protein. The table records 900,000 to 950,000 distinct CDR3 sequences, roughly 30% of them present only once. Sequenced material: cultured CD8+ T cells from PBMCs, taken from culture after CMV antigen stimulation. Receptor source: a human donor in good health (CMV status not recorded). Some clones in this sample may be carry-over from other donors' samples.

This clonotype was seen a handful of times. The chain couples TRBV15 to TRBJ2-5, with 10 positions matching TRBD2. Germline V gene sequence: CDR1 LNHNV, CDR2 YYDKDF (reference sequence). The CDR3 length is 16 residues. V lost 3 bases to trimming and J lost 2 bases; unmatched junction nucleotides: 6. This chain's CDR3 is CATSSSGGSLQETQYF. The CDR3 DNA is TGTGCCACCAGCAGTAGCGGGGGGTCGCTTCAAGAGACCCAGTACTTC.

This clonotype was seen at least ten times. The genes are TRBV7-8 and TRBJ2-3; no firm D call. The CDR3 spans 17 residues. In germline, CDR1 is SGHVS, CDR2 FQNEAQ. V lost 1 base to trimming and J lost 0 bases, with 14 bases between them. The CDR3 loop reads CASSLGGDGPSTDTQYF. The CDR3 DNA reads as TGTGCCAGCAGCTTAGGGGGTGACGGCCCAAGCACAGATACGCAGTATTTT.

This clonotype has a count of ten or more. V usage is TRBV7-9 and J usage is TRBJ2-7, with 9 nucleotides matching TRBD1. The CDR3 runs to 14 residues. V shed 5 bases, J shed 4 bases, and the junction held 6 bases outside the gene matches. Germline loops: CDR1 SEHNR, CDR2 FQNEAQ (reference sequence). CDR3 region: CASSLRDRAYEQYF. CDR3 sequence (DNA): TGTGCCAGCAGCCTCCGGGACAGGGCTTACGAGCAGTACTTC.

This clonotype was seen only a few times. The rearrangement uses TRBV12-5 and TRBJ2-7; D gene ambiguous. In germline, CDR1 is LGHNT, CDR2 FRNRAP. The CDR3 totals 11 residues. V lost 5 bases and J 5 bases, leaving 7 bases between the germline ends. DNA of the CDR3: TGTGCTAGTGGTCTGGGCAACGAGCAGTACTTC. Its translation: CASGLGNEQYF.

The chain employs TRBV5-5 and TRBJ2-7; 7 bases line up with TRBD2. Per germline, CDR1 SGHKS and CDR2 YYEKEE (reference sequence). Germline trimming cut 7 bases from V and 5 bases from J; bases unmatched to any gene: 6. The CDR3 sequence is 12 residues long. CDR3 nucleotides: TGTGCCAGCCCCCCGGGAGGCGACGAGCAGTACGTC. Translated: CASPPGGDEQYV.

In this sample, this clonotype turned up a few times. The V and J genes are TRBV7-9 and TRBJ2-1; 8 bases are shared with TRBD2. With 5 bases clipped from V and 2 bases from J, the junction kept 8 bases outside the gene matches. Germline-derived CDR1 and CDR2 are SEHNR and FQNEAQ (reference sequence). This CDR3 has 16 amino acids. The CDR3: CASSGAQGLAYNEQFF. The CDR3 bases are TGTGCCAGCAGCGGAGCCCAGGGACTAGCCTACAATGAGCAGTTCTTC.

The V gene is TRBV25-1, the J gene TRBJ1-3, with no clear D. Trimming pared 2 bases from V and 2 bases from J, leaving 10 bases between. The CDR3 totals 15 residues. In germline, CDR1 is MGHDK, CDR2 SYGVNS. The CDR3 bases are TGTGCCAGCAGTGAAGTAGGCTGGGCTGGAAACACCATATATTTT. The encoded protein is CASSEVGWAGNTIYF.

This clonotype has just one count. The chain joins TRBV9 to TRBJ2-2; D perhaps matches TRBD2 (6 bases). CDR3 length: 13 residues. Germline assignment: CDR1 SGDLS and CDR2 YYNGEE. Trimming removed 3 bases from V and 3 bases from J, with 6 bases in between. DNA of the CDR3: TGTGCCAGCAGCGCGGGGGACACCGGGGAGCTGTTTTTT. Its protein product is CASSAGDTGELFF.

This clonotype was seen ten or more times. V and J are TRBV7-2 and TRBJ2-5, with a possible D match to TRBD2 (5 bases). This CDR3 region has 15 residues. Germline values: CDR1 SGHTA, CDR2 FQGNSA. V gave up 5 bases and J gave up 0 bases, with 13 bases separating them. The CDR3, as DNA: TGTGCCAGCAGCGTCTTGAGGGCTTACCAAGAGACCCAGTACTTC. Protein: CASSVLRAYQETQYF.

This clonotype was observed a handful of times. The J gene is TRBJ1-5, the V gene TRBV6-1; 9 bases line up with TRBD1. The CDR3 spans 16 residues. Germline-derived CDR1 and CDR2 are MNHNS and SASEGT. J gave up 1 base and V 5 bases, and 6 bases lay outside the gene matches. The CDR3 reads CASSLRDRDSNQPQHF. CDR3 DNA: TGTGCCAGCAGTCTGAGGGACAGGGACAGCAATCAGCCCCAGCATTTT.

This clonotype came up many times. CDR3 residues: CASSFPHTGVYEQFF. The DNA of the CDR3 is TGTGCCAGCAGTTTCCCCCACACAGGGGTCTATGAGCAGTTCTTC. The chain carries TRBV27 and TRBJ2-1; 7 bases line up with TRBD1. V shed 3 bases, J shed 8 bases, and the junction held 10 bases outside the gene matches. The CDR3 spans 15 residues. CDR1 and CDR2 (germline): MNHEY, SMNVEV (reference sequence).

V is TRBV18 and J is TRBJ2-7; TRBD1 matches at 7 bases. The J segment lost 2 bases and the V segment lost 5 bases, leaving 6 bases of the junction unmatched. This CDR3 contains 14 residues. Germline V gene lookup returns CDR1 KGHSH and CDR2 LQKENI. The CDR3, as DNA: TGTGCCAGCTCAGAGGACAGGACGCCCTACGAGCAGTACTTC. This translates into CASSEDRTPYEQYF.

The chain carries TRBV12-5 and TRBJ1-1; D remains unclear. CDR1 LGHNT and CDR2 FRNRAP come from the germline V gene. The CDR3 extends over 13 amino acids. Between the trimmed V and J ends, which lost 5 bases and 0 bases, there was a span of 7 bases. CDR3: CASGISVNTEAFF. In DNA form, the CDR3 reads TGTGCTAGTGGTATCAGCGTGAACACTGAAGCTTTCTTT.

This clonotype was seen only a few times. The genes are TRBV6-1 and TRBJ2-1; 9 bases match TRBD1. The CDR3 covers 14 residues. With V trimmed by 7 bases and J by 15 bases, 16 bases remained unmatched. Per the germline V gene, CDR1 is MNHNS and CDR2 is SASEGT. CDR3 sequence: CASKLSRDRGEGFF. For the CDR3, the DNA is TGTGCCAGCAAACTCTCCAGAGACAGGGGGGAGGGGTTCTTC.

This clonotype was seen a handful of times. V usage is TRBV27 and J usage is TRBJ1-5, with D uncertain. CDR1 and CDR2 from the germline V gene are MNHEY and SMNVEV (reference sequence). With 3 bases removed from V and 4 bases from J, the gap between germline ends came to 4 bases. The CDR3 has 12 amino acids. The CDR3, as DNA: TGTGCCAGCAGTTTTTTTAATCAGCCCCAGCATTTT. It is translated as CASSFFNQPQHF.

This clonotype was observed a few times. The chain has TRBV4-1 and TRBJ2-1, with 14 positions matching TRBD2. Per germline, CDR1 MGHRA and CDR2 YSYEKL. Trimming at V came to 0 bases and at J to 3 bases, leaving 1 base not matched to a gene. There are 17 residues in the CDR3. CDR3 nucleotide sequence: TGCGCCAGCAGCCAAGAAGGGACTAGCGGGGGCTACAATGAGCAGTTCTTC. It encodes CASSQEGTSGGYNEQFF.

The CDR3, as DNA: TGTGCCAGCAGCTTATACAGGAGCCAAGAGACCCAGTACTTC. As protein: CASSLYRSQETQYF. This chain uses TRBV7-4 with TRBJ2-5, with TRBD1 as a possible D gene (5 bases). The germline CDR1 and CDR2 sequences are SGHVT and SQSDAQ. V lost 2 bases and J 1 base, leaving 8 bases between the germline ends. The CDR3 is made up of 14 amino acids.

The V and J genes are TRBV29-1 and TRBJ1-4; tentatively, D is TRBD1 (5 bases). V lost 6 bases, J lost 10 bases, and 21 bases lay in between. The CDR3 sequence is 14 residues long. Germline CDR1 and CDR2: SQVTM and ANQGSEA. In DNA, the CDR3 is TGCAGCGTGAAACACCGGGACCGGGGCGGAAAACTGTTTTTT. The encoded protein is CSVKHRDRGGKLFF.

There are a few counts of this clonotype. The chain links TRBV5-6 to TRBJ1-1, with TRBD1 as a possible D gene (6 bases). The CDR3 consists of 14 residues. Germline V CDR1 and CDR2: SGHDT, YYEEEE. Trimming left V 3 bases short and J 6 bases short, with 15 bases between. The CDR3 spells CASSSFMDSPEAFF. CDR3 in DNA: TGTGCCAGCAGCTCGTTTATGGACAGCCCTGAAGCTTTCTTT. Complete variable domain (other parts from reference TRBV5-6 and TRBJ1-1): DAGVTQSPTHLIKTRGQQVTLRCSPKSGHDTVSWYQQALGQGPQFIFQYYEEEERQRGNFPDRFSGHQFPNYSSELNVNALLLGDSALYLCASSSFMDSPEAFFGQGTRLTVV.

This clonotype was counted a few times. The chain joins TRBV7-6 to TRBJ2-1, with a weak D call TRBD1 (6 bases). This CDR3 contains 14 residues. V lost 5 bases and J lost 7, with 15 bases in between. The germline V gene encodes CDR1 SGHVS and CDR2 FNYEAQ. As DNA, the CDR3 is TGTGCCAGCAGCCCCCACGACAGGTCGAATGAGCAGTTCTTC. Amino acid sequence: CASSPHDRSNEQFF.

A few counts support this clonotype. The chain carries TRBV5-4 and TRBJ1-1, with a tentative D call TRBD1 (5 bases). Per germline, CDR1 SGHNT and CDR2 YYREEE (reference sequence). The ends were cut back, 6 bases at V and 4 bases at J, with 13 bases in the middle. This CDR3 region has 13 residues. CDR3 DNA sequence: TGTGCCAGCAACCCGGGGGAGGGCACTGAAGCTTTCTTT. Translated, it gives CASNPGEGTEAFF.

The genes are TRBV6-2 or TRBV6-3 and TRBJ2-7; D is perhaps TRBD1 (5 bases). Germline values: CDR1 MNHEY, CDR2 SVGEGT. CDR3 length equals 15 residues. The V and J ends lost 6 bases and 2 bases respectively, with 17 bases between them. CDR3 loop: CASRSPRQPPYEQYV. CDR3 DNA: TGTGCCAGCAGGAGCCCGAGACAGCCCCCCTACGAGCAGTACGTC.

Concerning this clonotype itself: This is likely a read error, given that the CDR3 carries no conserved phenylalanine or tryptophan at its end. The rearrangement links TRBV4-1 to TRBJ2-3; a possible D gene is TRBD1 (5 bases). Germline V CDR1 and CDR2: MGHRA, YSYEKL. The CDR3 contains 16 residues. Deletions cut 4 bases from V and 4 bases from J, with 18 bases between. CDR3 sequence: CASSPPEGAHADTQYS. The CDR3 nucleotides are TGCGCCAGCAGCCCGCCTGAAGGGGCGCATGCAGATACGCAGTATTCT.

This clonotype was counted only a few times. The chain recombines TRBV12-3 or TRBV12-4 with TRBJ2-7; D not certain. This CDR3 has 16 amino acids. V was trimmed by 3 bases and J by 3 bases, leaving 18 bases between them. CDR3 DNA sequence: TGTGCCAGCAGTTTTGCAACGATGAAAGACTTCTACGAGCAGTACTTC. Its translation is CASSFATMKDFYEQYF.

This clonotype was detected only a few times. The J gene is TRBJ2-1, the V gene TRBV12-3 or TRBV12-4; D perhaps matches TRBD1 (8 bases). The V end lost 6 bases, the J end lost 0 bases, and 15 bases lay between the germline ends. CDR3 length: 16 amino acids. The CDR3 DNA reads TGTGCCAGCAGCCGGAACAGGGGGGGCTCCTACAATGAGCAGTTCTTC. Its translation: CASSRNRGGSYNEQFF.

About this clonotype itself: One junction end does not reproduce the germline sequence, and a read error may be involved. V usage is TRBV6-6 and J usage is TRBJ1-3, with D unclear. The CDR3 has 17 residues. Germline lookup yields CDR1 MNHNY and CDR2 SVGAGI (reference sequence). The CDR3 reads CASSYDHPADLGITIYF. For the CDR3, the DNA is TGTGCCAGCAGCTACGACCATCCGGCAGACCTGGGAATCACCATATATTTT.

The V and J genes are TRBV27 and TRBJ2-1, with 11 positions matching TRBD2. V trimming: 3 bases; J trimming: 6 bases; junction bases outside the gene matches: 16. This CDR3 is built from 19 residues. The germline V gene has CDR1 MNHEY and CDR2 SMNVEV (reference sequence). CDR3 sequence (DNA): TGTGCCAGCAGTTTGTATTCCGGGATAGCGGGGGGGCCAAGCAATGAGCAGTTCTTC. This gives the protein CASSLYSGIAGGPSNEQFF.

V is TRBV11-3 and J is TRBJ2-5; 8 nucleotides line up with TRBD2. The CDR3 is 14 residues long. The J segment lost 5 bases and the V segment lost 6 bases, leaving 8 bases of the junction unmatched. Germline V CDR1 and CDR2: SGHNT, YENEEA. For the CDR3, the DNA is TGTGCCAGCAGTTCGCGGGGGGCCCCGGAGACCCAGTACTTC. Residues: CASSSRGAPETQYF.

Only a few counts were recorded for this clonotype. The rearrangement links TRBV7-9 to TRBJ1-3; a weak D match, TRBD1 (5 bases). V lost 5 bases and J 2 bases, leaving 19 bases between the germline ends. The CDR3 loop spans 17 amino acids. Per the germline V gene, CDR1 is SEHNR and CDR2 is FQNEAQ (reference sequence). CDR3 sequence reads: CASSAVGPGKPGNTIYF. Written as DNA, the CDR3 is TGTGCCAGCAGCGCGGTGGGACCAGGGAAACCTGGAAACACCATATATTTT.

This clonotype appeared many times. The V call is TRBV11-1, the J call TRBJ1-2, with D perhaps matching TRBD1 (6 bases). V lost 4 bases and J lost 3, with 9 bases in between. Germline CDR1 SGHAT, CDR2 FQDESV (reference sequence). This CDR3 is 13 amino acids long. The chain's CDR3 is CASSSRTDYGYTF. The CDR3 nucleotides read TGTGCCAGCAGCTCTCGGACAGACTATGGCTACACCTTC. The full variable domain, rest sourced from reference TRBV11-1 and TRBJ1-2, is EAEVAQSPRYKITEKSQAVAFWCDPISGHATLYWYRQILGQGPELLVQFQDESVVDDSQLPKDRFSAERLKGVDSTLKIQPAELGDSAMYLCASSSRTDYGYTFGSGTRLTVV.

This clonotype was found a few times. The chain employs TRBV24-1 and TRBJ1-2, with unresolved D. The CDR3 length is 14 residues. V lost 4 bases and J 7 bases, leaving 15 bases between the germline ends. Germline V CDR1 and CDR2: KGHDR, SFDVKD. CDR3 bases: TGTGCCACCAGTGACCGGACGGGGAGGAGTGGCTACACCTTC. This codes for CATSDRTGRSGYTF.

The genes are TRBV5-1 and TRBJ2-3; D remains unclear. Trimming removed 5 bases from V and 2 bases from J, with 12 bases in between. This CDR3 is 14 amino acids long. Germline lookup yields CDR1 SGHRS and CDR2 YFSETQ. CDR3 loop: CASRAWGNTDTQYF. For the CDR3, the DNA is TGCGCCAGCAGGGCGTGGGGAAACACAGATACGCAGTATTTT.